This entry features one TCR beta chain sequence. Its antigen is unidentified. Naive CD8+ T lymphocytes were specified as CD45RO-CCR7+CD27+CD95-. The authors made the TRB cDNA libraries by 5' RACE using UMI labels. TCRdb reprocessed the 5' RACE reads and keeps a single row for each CDR3 protein, giving no DNA. Its table lists approximately 90,000 distinct CDR3 sequences. The sample originates from a study of CXCR3-negative and CXCR3-positive naive CD8 T cells. CDR3 length: 12 residues. Study-wide results and caveats: Naive cells positive for CXCR3 carried more hydrophobic TRB CDR3s than CXCR3-negative ones. CXCR3 levels fell partly with cryopreservation; most assays relied on fresh PBMCs. Both of the naive subsets showed about the same high diversity, but memory CD8+ cells had much less. Naive cells, whether CXCR3-negative or CXCR3-positive, had similar TRBV-TRBJ usage, while memory cells differed.

This clonotype originated in a human donor in good health. Some clones in this sample may be carry-over from other donors' samples. The rearrangement links TRBV12-3 or TRBV12-4 to TRBJ2-4. What was sequenced was naive CXCR3+ CD8+ T cells from blood. Described subset: CD45RO-CCR7+CD27+CD95- naive CD8+ T cells expressing CXCR3 (TNR3+). The CDR3 sequence: CASTDKHSIQYF.